This T cell receptor (beta chain) is drawn from a study of vaccination and CD4 T cells after COVID-19. Study context: Post-COVID sampling occurred a median approximately 100 days after diagnosis (range 35 to 161). Post-vaccination samples were procured at a median of 72 days following dose two (range 14 to 241).

Treatment described: approximately nine-day PBMC culture with coronavirus spike peptide pools or control peptides (ViraFEST assay). March to December 2020 was the span of positive PCR dates, which predated US Alpha, Beta and Delta variants. In its sample, this clonotype was seen a few times. The antigen is undetermined. V lost 2 bases and J 4 bases, leaving 14 bases between the germline ends. Germline V gene lookup returns CDR1 KGHSH and CDR2 LQKENI. The CDR3 consists of 15 residues. Sequenced with the Oncomine TCR Beta short-read assay was DNA taken from cultured CD4+ T cells. TCRdb reprocessed the PCR reads with MiXCR, giving one entry per CDR3 protein. Of 9,100 or so distinct CDR3 sequences in the sample, about 32% are singletons; the top ten hold approximately 29%.

The TCR sequence derives from a human donor with COVID-19. The chain links TRBV18 to TRBJ2-5, with D perhaps assigned TRBD1 or TRBD2 (7 bases each). What was sequenced was cultured CD4+ T cells from blood. In nucleotides, the CDR3 is TGTGCCAGCTCACCAGAACAGGGGAGGGGAGAGACCCAGTACTTC. Its protein is CASSPEQGRGETQYF. The variable domain in full, completed from reference TRBV18 and TRBJ2-5, reads NAGVMQNPRHLVRRRGQEARLRCSPMKGHSHVYWYRQLPEEGLKFMVYLQKENIIDESGMPKERFSAEFPKEGPSILRIQQVVRGDSAAYFCASSPEQGRGETQYFGPGTRLLVL.